The 9 T cell receptor beta chains given below trace back to one sample, sequenced in a study of blood T cells in healthy people across ages (dated by TCRdb to about 2015). The protocol used for the library was 5' RACE. The sequencer was an Illumina HiSeq 2500. A second PCR of roughly 7 to 11 cycles was run with a J-beta primer mix and a sample-barcoded 5' primer. The public reads were run again by TCRdb, first through fastp at Q25 and then through MiXCR, and only productive beta chains were kept. When rows share a CDR3 protein, they turn into one entry using the most common DNA and genes. Present in this sample are about 780,000 distinct CDR3 sequences, 46% of which were seen just once. About a sixth of the sample rests with the top ten. Sequencing used blood. Every receptor here comes from an elderly man in good health.

In regard to this clonotype: A much more abundant neighbour one base away suggests this may be a read error. The chain combines TRBV5-5 with TRBJ2-4; D unresolved. The CDR3 length is 13 residues. V shed 1 base and J shed 12 bases, with 14 bases lying between them. Germline-derived CDR1 and CDR2 are SGHKS and YYEKEE (reference sequence). CDR3 coding DNA: TGTGCCAGCAGCTTGTTAGAGCACGGCAGTCAGTACTTC. Protein sequence: CASSLLEHGSQYF.

Remarks on this clonotype: A read error is possible here, since a much larger clone lies one base away. CDR3 sequence (DNA): TGTGCCAGCAGCGATAGCCCAGCGGGACAACGTCAGTACTTC. Amino acids: CASSDSPAGQRQYF. J is TRBJ2-7 and V is TRBV6-6; D is possibly TRBD2 (7 bases). The V and J ends lost 6 bases and 10 bases respectively, with 22 bases between them. The CDR3 spans 14 residues. Looked up from germline, CDR1 is MNHNY and CDR2 is SVGAGI (reference sequence).

The rearrangement joins TRBV29-1 to TRBJ2-5; 8 bases line up with TRBD2. The J call may be in error: the DNA end matches TRBJ2-1 better. CDR3 size: 14 residues. Germline V gene lookup returns CDR1 SQVTM and CDR2 ANQGSEA. The CDR3 nucleotides read TGCAGCGTTGTTCTTGCGGGAGGCCAAGAGACCCAGTTCTTC. It encodes CSVVLAGGQETQFF.

CDR3 loop: CASSEELKIQPQHF. The CDR3 DNA reads TGTGCCAGCAGTGAGGAGTTGAAGATCCAGCCCCAGCATTTT. J is TRBJ1-5 and V is TRBV6-1; the D is unclear. CDR1 is MNHNS and CDR2 is SASEGT in the germline V gene. The CDR3 totals 14 residues. V was pared by 3 bases and J by 7 bases, with 13 bases between.

The chain combines TRBV10-1 with TRBJ2-2, with 7 bases matching TRBD2. The CDR3 loop spans 18 amino acids. CDR1 and CDR2 (germline): WNHNN, SYGVQD (reference sequence). J was trimmed by 1 base and V by 0 bases; bases with no gene match: 8. CDR3 region: CASSESRAGVGNTGELFF. CDR3 bases: TGCGCCAGCAGTGAGTCACGGGCGGGAGTTGGGAACACCGGGGAGCTGTTTTTT.

The V gene is TRBV7-2, the J gene TRBJ2-1; unclear D gene. CDR3 size: 14 residues. V shed 2 bases and J shed 8 bases, with 13 bases lying between them. Germline-derived CDR1 and CDR2 are SGHTA and FQGNSA. CDR3 region: CASSLWGFEDEQFF. The CDR3 coding sequence is TGTGCCAGCAGCTTATGGGGTTTTGAGGATGAGCAGTTCTTC.

The J gene is TRBJ2-5, the V gene TRBV5-1; the match to TRBD2 covers 7 bases. CDR1 and CDR2 from the germline V gene are SGHRS and YFSETQ. The CDR3 consists of 14 residues. The trim removed 4 bases at V and 2 bases at J, leaving 5 bases unmatched. CDR3 region: CASSATSAQETQYF. CDR3 in DNA: TGCGCCAGCAGCGCCACTAGCGCGCAAGAGACCCAGTACTTC. The full variable domain, its missing parts supplied by reference TRBV5-1 and TRBJ2-5, is KAGVTQTPRYLIKTRGQQVTLSCSPISGHRSVSWYQQTPGQGLQFLFEYFSETQRNKGNFPGRFSGRQFSNSRSEMNVSTLELGDSALYLCASSATSAQETQYFGPGTRLLVL.

This clonotype has a handful of counts. The chain carries TRBV6-2 or TRBV6-3 and TRBJ2-7, with 9 bases matching TRBD2. The germline V gene has CDR1 MNHEY and CDR2 SVGEGT. J was trimmed by 5 bases and V by 0 bases; bases with no gene match: 17. The length of the CDR3 is 19 residues. CDR3 sequence: CASSYSGKGRLAEKDEQYF. DNA for the CDR3: TGTGCCAGCAGTTACTCGGGAAAAGGGAGACTAGCGGAAAAAGACGAGCAGTACTTC.

This clonotype was recorded a few times. The chain employs TRBV20-1 and TRBJ2-5, with TRBD2 identical over 11 bases. V lost 5 bases and J lost 4; bases outside the gene matches: 3. Per the germline V gene, CDR1 is DFQATT and CDR2 is SNEGSKA (reference sequence). The CDR3 length is 13 residues. The CDR3 region is CSALLAGAETQYF. As DNA, the CDR3 is TGCAGTGCTTTACTAGCGGGAGCAGAGACCCAGTACTTC.